A single sample gave rise to the 4 T cell receptor beta chains below, sequenced in a study of graft-versus-host responses after intestinal transplantation. These receptors lack a known antigen. The assay was immunoSEQ multiplex PCR, and TCRdb's table has in-frame clones only and misses some. The sample yields 60,000 to 90,000 clones, 90% seen once. Sequenced here: unstimulated CD8+ T cells sorted from spleen or lymph node cells, sampled before intestinal transplant. All receptors derive from a human donor who received an intestinal transplant.

The CDR3 DNA reads as TGCGCCAGCAGCTTGGGTAATGAAGCTTTCTTT. Residues: CASSLGNEAFF. This chain uses TRBV5-1 with TRBJ1-1, with D unresolved. Germline values: CDR1 SGHRS, CDR2 YFSETQ. This CDR3 region has 11 residues. Trimming took 0 bases from V and 7 from J, leaving 4 bases between them.

This rearrangement joins TRBV6-1 to TRBJ1-2; a weak D match, TRBD1 (5 bases). Germline V gene data show CDR1 as MNHNS and CDR2 as SASEGT. The V gene lost 4 bases and the J gene lost 4 bases, with 16 bases spanning the gap. The CDR3 consists of 15 residues. The CDR3 DNA follows: TGTGCCAGCAGTGTGAGCGGGGGAGGTAGCTATGGCTACACCTTC. This translates into CASSVSGGGSYGYTF.

The genes are TRBV9 and TRBJ2-3; TRBD2 matches at 7 bases. The CDR3 loop spans 17 amino acids. The V gene's germline CDR1 is SGDLS and CDR2 YYNGEE. The trim removed 0 bases at V and 2 bases at J, leaving 9 bases unmatched. In DNA, the CDR3 is TGTGCCAGCAGCGTAGCCCCCCGGGACTACCACACAGATACGCAGTATTTT. Protein: CASSVAPRDYHTDTQYF. The whole variable domain, remainder taken from reference TRBV9 and TRBJ2-3, is DSGVTQTPKHLITATGQRVTLRCSPRSGDLSVYWYQQSLDQGLQFLIQYYNGEERAKGNILERFSAQQFPDLHSELNLSSLELGDSALYFCASSVAPRDYHTDTQYFGPGTRLTVL.

The rearrangement joins TRBV7-9 to TRBJ2-5; 8 bases map to TRBD1. Germline V gives CDR1 SEHNR, CDR2 FQNEAQ (reference sequence). Trimming at V came to 6 bases and at J to 5 bases, leaving 14 bases not matched to a gene. This CDR3 contains 16 residues. The CDR3 protein is CASSPRQGSGSETQYF. The CDR3 coding sequence is TGTGCCAGCAGTCCCCGACAGGGGAGTGGGTCGGAGACCCAGTACTTC.